The rows below give T cell receptor beta chains drawn from one sample of a study of cytomegalovirus exposure and HLA in healthy donors. Method: immunoSEQ multiplex PCR; TCRdb's copy keeps in-frame clones and lacks some. The listing records tens of thousands of clones. Sequencing was carried out using PBMCs. The receptors derive from a man aged 50-60 years in good health and CMV-seronegative. CDR3s include the opening cysteine and the closing phenylalanine or tryptophan. Fields, in order: CDR3 DNA, CDR3 protein, D gene, J gene, V gene. D genes are given only for firm matches.

CDR3nt: TGCAGCGTAGACGGACAGGGTGGAGATGAGCAGTTCTTC
CDR3aa: CSVDGQGGDEQFF
d_gene: TRBD1
j_gene: TRBJ2-1
v_gene: TRBV29-1

CDR3nt: TGTGCCAGCAGCTCGGGACACCGCAATCAGCCCCAGCATTTT
CDR3aa: CASSSGHRNQPQHF
d_gene: -
j_gene: TRBJ1-5
v_gene: TRBV5-6

CDR3nt: TGTGCCAGCAGCCAGTTAGCTACGAGCACAGATACGCAGTATTTT
CDR3aa: CASSQLATSTDTQYF
d_gene: -
j_gene: TRBJ2-3
v_gene: TRBV4-2

CDR3nt: TGCGCCAGCAGCCAAGATCCGCTAGTCTCCGACAATGAGCAGTTCTTC
CDR3aa: CASSQDPLVSDNEQFF
d_gene: -
j_gene: TRBJ2-1
v_gene: TRBV4-1

CDR3nt: TGCGCCAGCAGCTTTACAGGGGGCTCCTACAATGAGCAGTTCTTC
CDR3aa: CASSFTGGSYNEQFF
d_gene: TRBD1
j_gene: TRBJ2-1
v_gene: TRBV5-1

CDR3nt: TGTGCCAGCAGTGGTCCCAGGGCTGGGTTTGTTGATAGCAATCAGCCCCAGCATTTT
CDR3aa: CASSGPRAGFVDSNQPQHF
d_gene: -
j_gene: TRBJ1-5
v_gene: TRBV6-1

CDR3nt: TGTGCCAGCAGCCTGACAGGGTCCGGAGAGCAGTACTTC
CDR3aa: CASSLTGSGEQYF
d_gene: TRBD1
j_gene: TRBJ2-7
v_gene: TRBV7-9

CDR3nt: TGTGCCAGCAGCTTACCCAGGGGGGACACTGAAGCTTTCTTT
CDR3aa: CASSLPRGDTEAFF
d_gene: TRBD1
j_gene: TRBJ1-1
v_gene: TRBV7-8

CDR3nt: TGTGCCAGCAGCCTCCAAGGACAGGCAACCTACGAGCAGTACTTC
CDR3aa: CASSLQGQATYEQYF
d_gene: TRBD1
j_gene: TRBJ2-7
v_gene: TRBV6-1

CDR3nt: TGTGCCAGCAGTTTGGACACCTACGAGCAGTACTTC
CDR3aa: CASSLDTYEQYF
d_gene: -
j_gene: TRBJ2-7
v_gene: TRBV28

CDR3nt: TGTGCCAGCAGCGTCGATAATTCACCCCTCCACTTT
CDR3aa: CASSVDNSPLHF
d_gene: -
j_gene: TRBJ1-6
v_gene: TRBV13

CDR3nt: TGTGCCAGCAGCTTAGCCGGGGGAGGTAACACCGGGGAGCTGTTTTTT
CDR3aa: CASSLAGGGNTGELFF
d_gene: -
j_gene: TRBJ2-2
v_gene: TRBV7-3

CDR3nt: TGTGCCAGCAGTATACAGGGGGCGCTGAATGAAAAACTGTTTTTT
CDR3aa: CASSIQGALNEKLFF
d_gene: TRBD1
j_gene: TRBJ1-4
v_gene: TRBV2

CDR3nt: TGTGCCAGCAGTGGCGGGATAAATGGAAACACCATATATTTT
CDR3aa: CASSGGINGNTIYF
d_gene: -
j_gene: TRBJ1-3
v_gene: TRBV2

CDR3nt: TGCGCCAGCAGCTTGGCCGGGGGTCGCTCTATCTATGGCTACACCTTC
CDR3aa: CASSLAGGRSIYGYTF
d_gene: -
j_gene: TRBJ1-2
v_gene: TRBV5-1

CDR3nt: TGCGCCAGCAGAGGGACTAGAGGGAGCTGGGAGACCCAGTACTTC
CDR3aa: CASRGTRGSWETQYF
d_gene: TRBD2
j_gene: TRBJ2-5
v_gene: TRBV10-2

CDR3nt: TGTGCCAGCAGTTCCGCTACTTCACTGGACGAGCAGTACTTC
CDR3aa: CASSSATSLDEQYF
d_gene: -
j_gene: TRBJ2-7
v_gene: TRBV6-5

CDR3nt: TGTGCCAGCAGCTTGTCTTTCGAGGGAACAGATACGCAGTATTTT
CDR3aa: CASSLSFEGTDTQYF
d_gene: -
j_gene: TRBJ2-3
v_gene: TRBV5-6

CDR3nt: TGTGCCAGCTCTTTCGACAGGGTGAACACTGAAGCTTTCTTT
CDR3aa: CASSFDRVNTEAFF
d_gene: TRBD1
j_gene: TRBJ1-1
v_gene: TRBV18

CDR3nt: TGTGCCAGCAGCGGCCGGACAGGGGCCTCCTACGAGCAGTACTTC
CDR3aa: CASSGRTGASYEQYF
d_gene: TRBD1
j_gene: TRBJ2-7
v_gene: TRBV5-8

CDR3nt: TGCGCCAGCAGTATGGGCCCGGCAGATACGCAGTATTTT
CDR3aa: CASSMGPADTQYF
d_gene: -
j_gene: TRBJ2-3
v_gene: TRBV5-1

CDR3nt: TGTGCCAGCAGTGGCCCGACAGGGTCGGGCTATGGCTACACCTTC
CDR3aa: CASSGPTGSGYGYTF
d_gene: TRBD1
j_gene: TRBJ1-2
v_gene: TRBV6-1

CDR3nt: TGTGCCAGCAGTGACCTTGTTGTGAACACTGAAGCTTTCTTT
CDR3aa: CASSDLVVNTEAFF
d_gene: -
j_gene: TRBJ1-1
v_gene: TRBV2

CDR3nt: TGTGCCAGCAGCTTATACGGACAGTCCACCGGGGAGCTGTTTTTT
CDR3aa: CASSLYGQSTGELFF
d_gene: -
j_gene: TRBJ2-2
v_gene: TRBV7-2

CDR3nt: TGTGCCAGTAGTATATCGGTGAACACTGAAGCTTTCTTT
CDR3aa: CASSISVNTEAFF
d_gene: -
j_gene: TRBJ1-1
v_gene: TRBV19

CDR3nt: TGTGCCAGCAGCTTCAGACTAGCGGGGGGACAAGAGACCCAGTACTTC
CDR3aa: CASSFRLAGGQETQYF
d_gene: TRBD2
j_gene: TRBJ2-5
v_gene: TRBV13

CDR3nt: TGTGCCAGCTCAGCGGGACGCTGGAATGCCTACGAGCAGTACTTC
CDR3aa: CASSAGRWNAYEQYF
d_gene: -
j_gene: TRBJ2-7
v_gene: TRBV18

CDR3nt: TGTGCCAGCACCTACAGAGGGAGCTATGGCTACACCTTC
CDR3aa: CASTYRGSYGYTF
d_gene: -
j_gene: TRBJ1-2
v_gene: TRBV6-5

CDR3nt: TGTGCCAGTAGTACCTACCGACAGGGTACGAACACTGAAGCTTTCTTT
CDR3aa: CASSTYRQGTNTEAFF
d_gene: TRBD1
j_gene: TRBJ1-1
v_gene: TRBV19

CDR3nt: TGTGCCAGCTCGCTGACGGGTTTCGACTATGGCTACACCTTC
CDR3aa: CASSLTGFDYGYTF
d_gene: -
j_gene: TRBJ1-2
v_gene: TRBV18

CDR3nt: TGTGCCAGCAGCATTGGGCGGGCCTACGAGCAGTACTTC
CDR3aa: CASSIGRAYEQYF
d_gene: -
j_gene: TRBJ2-7
v_gene: TRBV13

CDR3nt: TGCGCCAGCAGCCTCCAAATCACAGATACGCAGTATTTT
CDR3aa: CASSLQITDTQYF
d_gene: -
j_gene: TRBJ2-3
v_gene: TRBV4-1

CDR3nt: TGCAGCGTTGAAGATAGTCGGGATCTGGGGAAACTGTTTTTT
CDR3aa: CSVEDSRDLGKLFF
d_gene: -
j_gene: TRBJ1-4
v_gene: TRBV29-1

CDR3nt: TGTGCCATCAGTGTATCAGGGCCGGTGGACACCATATATTTT
CDR3aa: CAISVSGPVDTIYF
d_gene: -
j_gene: TRBJ1-3
v_gene: TRBV10-3

CDR3nt: TGTGCCAGCTCACCAAGGGGACAGGGTGTAAGCAATCAGCCCCAGCATTTT
CDR3aa: CASSPRGQGVSNQPQHF
d_gene: TRBD1
j_gene: TRBJ1-5
v_gene: TRBV18

CDR3nt: TGTGCCAGCAGTTACGAGTTCGGGACAGGGAACGGCTACACCTTC
CDR3aa: CASSYEFGTGNGYTF
d_gene: TRBD1
j_gene: TRBJ1-2
v_gene: TRBV6-5

CDR3nt: TGTGCCAGCAGCTTGACAGGGAGAGGCGAGCAGTACTTC
CDR3aa: CASSLTGRGEQYF
d_gene: -
j_gene: TRBJ2-7
v_gene: TRBV5-4